This T cell receptor beta chain was sequenced for a study of T cell responses to AZD1222 COVID-19 vaccine. V was cut by 5 bases and J by 10 bases, with 8 bases left in between. CDR3 size: 10 residues. Sequenced by immunoSEQ multiplex PCR; TCRdb stores in-frame clones only, minus some. The sample records 140,000 to 150,000 clones, 90% to 95% being singletons. The sequencing used peripheral blood, collected on day 0 of AZD1222 vaccination. The TCR was taken from an adult in good health. The V gene is TRBV12-3 or TRBV12-4, the J gene TRBJ1-1; D gene ambiguous. The CDR3 DNA follows: TGTGCCAGCAGTACGTGGTTAGCTTTCTTT. The encoded protein is CASSTWLAFF.